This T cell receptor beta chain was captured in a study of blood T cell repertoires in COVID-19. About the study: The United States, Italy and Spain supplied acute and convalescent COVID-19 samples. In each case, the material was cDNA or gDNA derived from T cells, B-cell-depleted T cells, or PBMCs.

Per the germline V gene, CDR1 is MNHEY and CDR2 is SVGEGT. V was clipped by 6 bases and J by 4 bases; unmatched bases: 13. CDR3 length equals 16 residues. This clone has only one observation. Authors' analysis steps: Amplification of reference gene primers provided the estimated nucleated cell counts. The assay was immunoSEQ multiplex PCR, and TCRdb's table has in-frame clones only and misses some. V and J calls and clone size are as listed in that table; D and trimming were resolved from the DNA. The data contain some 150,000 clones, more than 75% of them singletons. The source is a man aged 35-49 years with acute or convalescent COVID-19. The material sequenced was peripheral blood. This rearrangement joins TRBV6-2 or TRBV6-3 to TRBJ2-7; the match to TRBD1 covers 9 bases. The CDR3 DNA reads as TGTGCCAGCAGCCCTGGGTGGGGGACAGGGAATTACGAGCAGTACTTC. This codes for CASSPGWGTGNYEQYF.